The entry that follows covers one TCR beta chain sequence. What it binds is unknown. Primers: 60 Vbeta forward and 13 Jbeta reverse. Repertoires were generated with immunoSEQ multiplex PCR, while TCRdb's copy carries only in-frame clones and drops some. The sample holds roughly 110,000 clones, about 74% seen once. These data come from a study of cytomegalovirus exposure and HLA in healthy donors. Study outcomes and limitations: Researchers reported in a later analysis that common viral pathogens appeared linked to several top clusters. Roughly uniform sequencing depth across donors was assumed, possibly incorrectly.

Trimming at V came to 3 bases and at J to 5 bases, leaving 4 bases not matched to a gene. The CDR3 is 15 amino acids. Germline V gene lookup returns CDR1 SGHRS and CDR2 YFSETQ. This chain connects TRBV5-1 to TRBJ2-1; 11 bases agree with TRBD2. The sequence came from a woman aged 40 to 50 in good health and CMV-seropositive. The sequenced sample was PBMCs. CDR3 nucleotide sequence: TGCGCCAGCAGCTGGACTAGCGGGCCGAACAATGAGCAGTTCTTC. Translated: CASSWTSGPNNEQFF.